A single sample is the source of the 15 T cell receptor beta chains below, sequenced in a study of control samples from healthy donors and cancer patients (TCRdb year 2020). Libraries were constructed by the immunoSEQ multiplex PCR assay. In TCRdb, the immuneACCESS table is reduced to in-frame sequences with V and J assigned. These tables do not hold every clone; where another copy was compared, an unresolved V gene accounts for under half, and the others remain unexplained. This sample gives approximately 13,000 clones in total; 90% to 95% of them show up just once. Jointly, the top ten make up roughly an eighth of the sample. Sequences were obtained from PBMCs. These receptors were obtained from an older man with lung cancer.

This CDR3 is CASWQQGSNEQFF. The CDR3, as DNA: TGTGCCAGCTGGCAACAGGGGTCCAATGAGCAGTTCTTC. V and J are TRBV28 and TRBJ2-1; TRBD1 agrees at 7 bases. The CDR3 length is 13 residues. V shed 8 bases, J shed 6 bases, and the junction held 7 bases outside the gene matches. Germline V gene sequence: CDR1 MDHEN, CDR2 SYDVKM.

This chain links TRBV18 with TRBJ2-5; D possibly corresponds to TRBD2 (7 bases). Germline loops: CDR1 KGHSH, CDR2 LQKENI. This CDR3 contains 14 residues. Trimming removed 3 bases at V and 5 bases at J, with 13 bases between. CDR3 coding DNA: TGTGCCAGCTCACCCGGGGGGCCCTCGGAGACCCAGTACTTC. Translation gives CASSPGGPSETQYF.

The chain carries TRBV5-6 and TRBJ2-5; D uncertain. Trimming removed 4 bases at V and 0 bases at J, with 7 bases between. The V gene's germline CDR1 is SGHDT and CDR2 YYEEEE. The CDR3 is 13 amino acids. The CDR3 nucleotides read TGTGCCAGCAGCCGATATGACCAAGAGACCCAGTACTTC. Translated: CASSRYDQETQYF.

The J gene is TRBJ2-5, the V gene TRBV10-1; D is perhaps TRBD1 (5 bases). The germline V and J ends were trimmed by 3 bases and 7 bases, with 21 bases remaining between them. The germline V gene has CDR1 WNHNN and CDR2 SYGVQD (reference sequence). The CDR3 totals 16 residues. The CDR3 sequence is CASSDYPKGRVGTQYF. The CDR3 DNA is TGCGCCAGCAGTGACTACCCCAAGGGCAGGGTCGGGACCCAGTACTTC.

The V gene is TRBV29-1, the J gene TRBJ1-1, with 11 bases that match TRBD1. This CDR3 is 15 amino acids long. Germline V gene data show CDR1 as SQVTM and CDR2 as ANQGSEA. V shed 7 bases, J shed 3 bases, and the junction held 10 bases outside the gene matches. The CDR3 here is CSAGQGDTVDTEAFF. The CDR3, as DNA: TGCAGCGCGGGACAGGGGGATACGGTAGACACTGAAGCTTTCTTT.

The gene calls are TRBV5-1 and TRBJ2-7; 7 nucleotides align to TRBD1. The CDR3 has 14 amino acids. Germline trimming cut 0 bases from V and 3 bases from J; bases unmatched to any gene: 3. Per germline, CDR1 SGHRS and CDR2 YFSETQ. CDR3 nucleotide sequence: TGCGCCAGCAGCTTGGAGGGACAGAGCTACGAGCAGTACTTC. It codes for CASSLEGQSYEQYF.

This chain links TRBV3-1 (or the pseudogene TRBV3-2) with TRBJ2-7; possible D gene TRBD2, 5 bases. V lost 1 base and J 7 bases, leaving 11 bases between the germline ends. Germline V CDR1 and CDR2: LGHDT, YNNKEL (reference sequence). This CDR3 is built from 13 residues. CDR3 sequence: CASSQVPGNEQYV. CDR3 coding DNA: TGTGCCAGCAGCCAAGTCCCCGGGAATGAGCAGTACGTC.

The rearrangement uses TRBV7-9 and TRBJ2-2; no firm D call. This CDR3 is built from 12 residues. Trimming removed 3 bases from V and 7 bases from J, with 6 bases in between. Germline CDR1 and CDR2: SEHNR and FQNEAQ (reference sequence). The CDR3 region is CASSFTGGELFF. CDR3 DNA sequence: TGTGCCAGCAGCTTTACGGGCGGGGAGCTGTTTTTT. Supplemented by reference TRBV7-9 and TRBJ2-2, the full variable domain reads DTGVSQNPRHKITKRGQNVTFRCDPISEHNRLYWYRQTLGQGPEFLTYFQNEAQLEKSRLLSDRFSAERPKGSFSTLEIQRTEQGDSAMYLCASSFTGGELFFGEGSRLTVL.

The V gene is TRBV3-1 (or the pseudogene TRBV3-2), the J gene TRBJ2-5; TRBD1 matches 8 bases. The trim removed 2 bases at V and 0 bases at J, leaving 2 bases unmatched. The germline V gene has CDR1 LGHDT and CDR2 YNNKEL (reference sequence). The CDR3 contains 15 residues. The CDR3 spells CASSQRGQDQETQYF. CDR3 coding DNA: TGTGCCAGCAGCCAAAGGGGACAGGACCAAGAGACCCAGTACTTC.

V gene TRBV19 combines with J gene TRBJ1-1, with D maybe TRBD1 (5 bases). The CDR3 extends over 15 amino acids. The V end was cut by 7 bases, the J end by 3 bases, with 18 bases between. Germline V gene lookup returns CDR1 LNHDA and CDR2 SQIVND (reference sequence). CDR3 sequence (DNA): TGTGCCAGTACCCCGACAGAATTCTTACACACTGAAGCTTTCTTT. Translation gives CASTPTEFLHTEAFF. Full variable domain (outside the CDR3, taken from reference TRBV19 and TRBJ1-1): DGGITQSPKYLFRKEGQNVTLSCEQNLNHDAMYWYRQDPGQGLRLIYYSQIVNDFQKGDIAEGYSVSREKKESFPLTVTSAQKNPTAFYLCASTPTEFLHTEAFFGQGTRLTVV.

This clone was found once. The chain uses TRBV4-1 and TRBJ1-1; the D gene is possibly TRBD1 (5 bases). CDR1 is MGHRA, CDR2 YSYEKL, per germline. Trimming shortened V by 3 bases and J by 3 bases, and 17 bases separated the two germline ends. The CDR3 is 16 residues long. The CDR3 is CASSHRDGGADTEAFF. The CDR3 DNA is TGCGCCAGCAGCCATCGTGATGGGGGAGCGGACACTGAAGCTTTCTTT.

This clone was observed a single time. The chain has TRBV12-3 or TRBV12-4 and TRBJ1-1; D is perhaps TRBD1 (5 bases). V dropped 5 bases and J dropped 1 base, with 8 bases sitting between them. The CDR3 extends over 13 amino acids. The CDR3, as DNA: TGTGCCAGCAGTCGGCAGGGGAACACTGAAGCTTTCTTT. Translating gives CASSRQGNTEAFF.

The rearrangement uses TRBV7-3 and TRBJ2-1; 10 positions agree with TRBD2. Germline V CDR1 and CDR2: SGHTA, FQGTGA. Unmatched junction bases numbered 3, after V lost 1 base and J lost 6 bases. This CDR3 contains 15 residues. In DNA form, the CDR3 reads TGTGCCAGCAGCTTAAAAAGCGGGGGGGCCAATGAGCAGTTCTTC. It codes for CASSLKSGGANEQFF.

This clone was observed a single time. The chain couples TRBV19 to TRBJ1-2, with TRBD1 matching over 7 bases. The CDR3 covers 14 residues. Germline CDR1 reads LNHDA; CDR2 reads SQIVND (reference sequence). J gave up 1 base and V 7 bases, and 6 bases lay outside the gene matches. This CDR3 reads CASTRDRVNYGYTF. The DNA of the CDR3 is TGTGCCAGTACCCGAGACAGGGTTAACTATGGCTACACCTTC.

This chain joins TRBV10-1 and TRBJ1-1; 8 bases fit TRBD1. Per the germline V gene, CDR1 is WNHNN and CDR2 is SYGVQD (reference sequence). CDR3 length: 15 residues. Trimming at V came to 4 bases and at J to 10 bases, leaving 14 bases not matched to a gene. The CDR3 region has the DNA TGCGCCAGCAGTGGAACCGACAGGGGAGGCTTTGGAGCTTTCTTT. It specifies CASSGTDRGGFGAFF.